The 21 T cell receptor beta chains below come from one sample, sequenced in a study of vaccination effects on CD4 cells after COVID-19. Antigens of these TCRs are unknown. ViraFEST assay sequencing came after antigen-specific CD4+ T cells were expanded with viral peptide pools. Following 10 days of culture, CD4+ T cells were isolated. The individual was infected with SARS-CoV-2 between March and December 2020, as confirmed by PCR. All study participants received two doses of BNT162b2 or mRNA-1273 vaccine. Profiling relied on immunoSEQ multiplex PCR, and the TCRdb table lists in-frame clones only, not all of them. The sample shows 15,000 or so clones, more than 65% of them seen only once. The input for sequencing was CD4+ T cells from PBMCs cultured with SARS-CoV-2 spike peptides, taken after COVID-19 vaccination. The receptors were gathered from a human donor who had a prior SARS-CoV-2 infection.

The chain combines TRBV7-3 with TRBJ2-5; 11 bases fit TRBD1. Losses at the gene ends were 0 bases for V and 5 bases for J; bases not matched to a gene: 5. CDR1 and CDR2 from the germline V gene are SGHTA and FQGTGA. The CDR3 runs 16 residues. The CDR3 region has the DNA TGTGCCAGCAGCTTAACGACGGACAGGGGGCAGGAGACCCAGTACTTC. It is translated as CASSLTTDRGQETQYF.

The chain carries TRBV5-6 and TRBJ2-5; TRBD1 agrees at 8 bases. V trimming: 3 bases; J trimming: 2 bases; junction bases outside the gene matches: 3. The germline gives CDR1 SGHDT, CDR2 YYEEEE. The CDR3 covers 14 residues. The CDR3 reads CASSSQGAQETQYF. The CDR3 nucleotides are TGTGCCAGCAGCTCTCAGGGGGCTCAAGAGACCCAGTACTTC.

This clone was counted only a few times. This chain uses TRBV5-1 with TRBJ1-1; 8 bases are a match to TRBD1. The CDR3 contains 12 residues. Germline trimming cut 4 bases from V and 7 bases from J; bases unmatched to any gene: 3. Germline CDR1 and CDR2: SGHRS and YFSETQ. The DNA of the CDR3 is TGCGCCAGCAGCGTACAGGGGGTTGAAGCTTTCTTT. Translated: CASSVQGVEAFF.

The CDR3 region has the DNA TGTGCCAGCAGCCAGGCCGTCAGGGTATTCGAGCAGTACTTC. Residues: CASSQAVRVFEQYF. The rearrangement joins TRBV14 to TRBJ2-7; perhaps TRBD1 as D (5 bases). This CDR3 is 14 amino acids long. Deletions cut 3 bases from V and 6 bases from J, with 15 bases between. Germline values: CDR1 SGHDN, CDR2 FVKESK. Based on the CDR3 plus reference TRBV14 and TRBJ2-7, the full variable domain is EAGVTQFPSHSVIEKGQTVTLRCDPISGHDNLYWYRRVMGKEIKFLLHFVKESKQDESGMPNNRFLAERTGGTYSTLKVQPAELEDSGVYFCASSQAVRVFEQYFGPGTRLTVT.

The CDR3 nucleotides are TGTGCCAGCAGCAAAGCTCTAGCGGGAGTTCTCTACGAGCAGTACTTC. Translating it yields CASSKALAGVLYEQYF. This rearrangement joins TRBV21-1 to TRBJ2-7; the DNA was not compared with TRBD2, the D call given in the table. TRBV21-1 is noted as a pseudogene. This CDR3 has 16 amino acids.

This chain connects TRBV21-1 to TRBJ2-7; the D segment call TRBD2 is taken from the table without a DNA check. TRBV21-1 is flagged as a pseudogene. This CDR3 is 17 amino acids long. In DNA form, the CDR3 reads TGTGCCAGCAGCAAAGCAAAGAGCGGGAACTCGTACTACGAGCAGTACTTC. Its translation: CASSKAKSGNSYYEQYF.

This clone was recorded once. The CDR3 bases are TGTGCCAGCAGGTACCGGGACAGGAAATATGGCTACACCTTC. Protein product: CASRYRDRKYGYTF. The V and J genes are TRBV6-2 or TRBV6-3 and TRBJ1-2; 8 bases are shared with TRBD1. V shed 6 bases and J 5 bases; nucleotides not matched to a gene: 8. This CDR3 is 14 amino acids long. CDR1 MNHEY and CDR2 SVGEGT come from the germline V gene.

This rearrangement joins TRBV6-5 to TRBJ1-4; maybe TRBD1 (6 bases). The length of the CDR3 is 14 residues. Germline V gives CDR1 MNHEY, CDR2 SVGAGI. V was cut by 6 bases and J by 7 bases, with 15 bases left in between. CDR3 sequence: CASSAPGAGEKLFF. Written as DNA, the CDR3 is TGTGCCAGCAGCGCGCCAGGGGCTGGTGAAAAACTGTTTTTT.

This chain joins TRBV2 and TRBJ2-7; D gene ambiguous. From germline, CDR1 is SNHLY and CDR2 FYNNEI. The CDR3 consists of 11 residues. Trimming removed 5 bases at V and 2 bases at J, with 4 bases between. The CDR3 loop reads CASSRTYEQYF. CDR3 sequence (DNA): TGTGCCAGCAGTCGGACCTACGAGCAGTACTTC. The full variable domain, rest sourced from reference TRBV2 and TRBJ2-7, is EPEVTQTPSHQVTQMGQEVILRCVPISNHLYFYWYRQILGQKVEFLVSFYNNEISEKSEIFDDQFSVERPDGSNFTLKIRSTKLEDSAMYFCASSRTYEQYFGPGTRLTVT.

V usage is TRBV6-1 and J usage is TRBJ2-7; D unresolved. Trimming left V 2 bases short and J 0 bases short, with 11 bases between. The germline V gene has CDR1 MNHNS and CDR2 SASEGT. This CDR3 contains 15 residues. This CDR3 is CASSEWMATSYEQYF. CDR3 in DNA: TGTGCCAGCAGTGAATGGATGGCTACCTCCTACGAGCAGTACTTC.

This clone came up a few times. V gene TRBV6-2 or TRBV6-3 combines with J gene TRBJ1-2; D unclear. This CDR3 is built from 14 residues. V was cut by 2 bases and J by 0 bases, with 7 bases left in between. Germline V gene data show CDR1 as MNHEY and CDR2 as SVGEGT. The CDR3 nucleotides are TGTGCCAGCAGTTACGTCGGGACTAACTATGGCTACACCTTC. Translation: CASSYVGTNYGYTF.

The V and J genes are TRBV9 and TRBJ1-5, with D possibly being TRBD1 (6 bases). Trimming took 0 bases from V and 5 from J, leaving 12 bases between them. The CDR3 contains 15 residues. CDR1 SGDLS and CDR2 YYNGEE come from the germline V gene. CDR3 nucleotide sequence: TGTGCCAGCAGCGTAGACCCCGGGGGCGATCAGCCCCAGCATTTT. Translated, it gives CASSVDPGGDQPQHF.

The chain links TRBV5-4 to TRBJ2-3, with 11 bases aligning to TRBD1. The CDR3 extends over 17 amino acids. Germline assignment: CDR1 SGHNT and CDR2 YYREEE (reference sequence). With 0 bases clipped from V and 5 bases from J, the junction kept 8 bases outside the gene matches. CDR3 in DNA: TGTGCCAGCAGCTTGGGGGGGACAGGGGGGAGCGGAGATACGCAGTATTTT. Its translation is CASSLGGTGGSGDTQYF.

This clone was counted a few times. This chain links TRBV3-1 (or the pseudogene TRBV3-2) with TRBJ1-6, with D possibly TRBD1 on 5 matching bases. Trimming took off 0 bases at V and 7 bases at J, with 7 bases between the two ends. The CDR3 covers 14 residues. Germline CDR1 is LGHDT and CDR2 is YNNKEL (reference sequence). CDR3 sequence: CASSQDDSNSPLHF. CDR3 bases: TGTGCCAGCAGCCAAGATGACAGCAATTCACCCCTCCACTTT.

The chain joins TRBV3-1 (or the pseudogene TRBV3-2) to TRBJ2-7, with 8 bases that match TRBD1. With V trimmed by 4 bases and J by 6 bases, 11 bases remained unmatched. From germline, CDR1 is LGHDT and CDR2 YNNKEL (reference sequence). This CDR3 contains 15 residues. CDR3 residues: CASSPPPGGLSEQYF. CDR3 bases: TGTGCCAGCAGCCCCCCCCCAGGGGGCCTAAGCGAGCAGTACTTC.

The rearrangement joins TRBV30 to TRBJ2-1; D assignment may be TRBD1 or TRBD2 (5 bases each). Germline values: CDR1 GTSNPN, CDR2 SVGIG (reference sequence). The CDR3 contains 12 residues. Between the trimmed V and J ends, which lost 0 bases and 14 bases, there was a span of 14 bases. CDR3: CAWSVLQGAKFF. The CDR3 nucleotides are TGTGCCTGGAGTGTTTTGCAGGGAGCGAAGTTCTTC.

The genes are TRBV4-1 and TRBJ2-5; D possibly matches TRBD1 or TRBD2 (5 bases each). The CDR3 is 14 residues long. Germline CDR1 is MGHRA and CDR2 is YSYEKL. Deletions cut 1 base from V and 5 bases from J, with 11 bases between. The CDR3 DNA reads TGCGCCAGCAGCCAAGGGACTTGGGGGGAGACCCAGTACTTC. This sequence encodes CASSQGTWGETQYF.

This chain connects TRBV14 to TRBJ2-1; no definite D call. The V gene lost 4 bases and the J gene lost 2 bases, with 12 bases spanning the gap. This CDR3 is 15 amino acids long. Germline values: CDR1 SGHDN, CDR2 FVKESK. The DNA of the CDR3 is TGTGCCAGCAGCCCGAACGTCCTAGCCTACAATGAGCAGTTCTTC. Encoded protein: CASSPNVLAYNEQFF.

The DNA for the CDR3 is TGTGCCAGCAGGGCTAGCGGGAGTACGGTCGTTGGAGAGACCCAGTACTTC. It specifies CASRASGSTVVGETQYF. The chain couples TRBV2 to TRBJ2-5; 10 nucleotides line up with TRBD2. The CDR3 contains 17 residues. The J segment lost 4 bases and the V segment lost 6 bases, leaving 14 bases of the junction unmatched. Germline V CDR1 and CDR2: SNHLY, FYNNEI.

This chain connects TRBV5-4 to TRBJ2-7; 14 bases fit TRBD2. The V segment lost 3 bases and the J segment 3 bases; nucleotides outside the gene matches: 2. The germline V gene encodes CDR1 SGHNT and CDR2 YYREEE (reference sequence). The CDR3 covers 15 residues. CDR3 nucleotides: TGTGCCAGCAGCTCGGGACTAGCGGGAGTCTACGAGCAGTACTTC. Protein: CASSSGLAGVYEQYF.

The chain combines TRBV21-1 with TRBJ2-1; the table assigns TRBD2, which was not confirmed against the DNA. TRBV21-1 is tagged as a pseudogene. This CDR3 comprises 19 residues. In DNA form, the CDR3 reads TGTGCCAGCAGGGGACGCGGAGGACAGGGGGCAACTAGCGGGAGGCCCCTAGTCTTC. This gives the protein CASRGRGGQGATSGRPLVF.